This entry lists 19 T cell receptor beta chains sequenced from one sample in a study of blood T cell repertoires in COVID-19. Sequenced by immunoSEQ multiplex PCR; TCRdb stores in-frame clones only, minus some. Of around 200,000 clones listed, 84% are singletons. Source material: peripheral blood. These receptors were collected from a man aged 50-59 years with active or convalescent COVID-19.

The V gene is TRBV19, the J gene TRBJ1-1; tentative D call: TRBD1 (6 bases). Germline V gene lookup returns CDR1 LNHDA and CDR2 SQIVND (reference sequence). This CDR3 spans 15 amino acids. Trimming took off 5 bases at V and 4 bases at J, with 17 bases between the two ends. The CDR3 bases are TGTGCCAGTAGTGCAAGACAGGCCCGCGGCACTGAAGCTTTCTTT. This encodes CASSARQARGTEAFF.

The V and J genes are TRBV18 and TRBJ1-1, with a tentative D call TRBD1 (5 bases). Trimming left V 0 bases short and J 5 bases short, with 7 bases between. There are 13 residues in the CDR3. The germline V gene encodes CDR1 KGHSH and CDR2 LQKENI. CDR3: CASSPPGGTEAFF. In DNA form, the CDR3 reads TGTGCCAGCTCACCACCCGGGGGGACTGAAGCTTTCTTT.

This chain joins TRBV19 and TRBJ1-1, with 8 nucleotides matching TRBD1. The CDR3 totals 15 residues. The V and J ends lost 5 bases and 4 bases, in that order; junction bases with no gene match: 9. The germline V gene has CDR1 LNHDA and CDR2 SQIVND (reference sequence). Here the CDR3 reads CASSPRQGRGTEAFF. Written as DNA, the CDR3 is TGTGCCAGTAGTCCCAGACAGGGGAGGGGCACTGAAGCTTTCTTT.

The chain links TRBV19 to TRBJ1-5; 7 positions match TRBD1. Germline V gene lookup returns CDR1 LNHDA and CDR2 SQIVND (reference sequence). This CDR3 spans 19 amino acids. Trimming cost V 0 bases and J 3 bases; bases outside gene matches: 14. Here the CDR3 reads CASSIERSPTGLLNQPQHF. CDR3 coding DNA: TGTGCCAGTAGTATAGAAAGGAGCCCGACAGGGCTTCTCAATCAGCCCCAGCATTTT.

Only one count was recorded for this clone. This chain links TRBV18 with TRBJ1-5; TRBD1 is a possible D gene (5 bases). Per germline, CDR1 KGHSH and CDR2 LQKENI. Trimming shortened V by 2 bases and J by 3 bases, and 5 bases separated the two germline ends. CDR3 length equals 13 residues. CDR3 bases: TGTGCCAGCTCACCAGGACACAATCAGCCCCAGCATTTT. Its protein product is CASSPGHNQPQHF.

The chain joins TRBV6-5 to TRBJ2-7, with 11 bases identical to TRBD1. This CDR3 region has 15 residues. Trimming removed 6 bases from V and 3 bases from J; junction bases left unmatched: 7. Germline CDR1 MNHEY, CDR2 SVGAGI. CDR3 sequence (DNA): TGTGCCAGCAGGCGGGGGGACAGGGGGATCTACGAGCAGTACTTC. It yields the protein CASRRGDRGIYEQYF.

The chain is built from TRBV3-1 (or the pseudogene TRBV3-2) and TRBJ1-6; unclear D gene. Trimming removed 1 base from V and 0 bases from J, with 7 bases in between. Per the germline V gene, CDR1 is LGHDT and CDR2 is YNNKEL (reference sequence). The CDR3 consists of 16 residues. The DNA of the CDR3 is TGTGCCAGCAGCCAAGGACGGAGCTCCTATAATTCACCCCTCCACTTT. This gives the protein CASSQGRSSYNSPLHF.

The chain recombines TRBV3-1 (or the pseudogene TRBV3-2) with TRBJ1-4; D remains unclear. CDR1 and CDR2 (germline): LGHDT, YNNKEL (reference sequence). Trimming left V 3 bases short and J 5 bases short, with 4 bases between. The CDR3 sequence is 12 residues long. CDR3 DNA: TGTGCCAGCAGCCAGCTAAATGAAAAACTGTTTTTT. As protein: CASSQLNEKLFF.

V and J are TRBV5-7 and TRBJ2-2; tentatively, D is TRBD2 (6 bases). TRBV5-7 falls under the ORF class, with uncertain function. With 3 bases removed from V and 0 bases from J, the gap between germline ends came to 12 bases. CDR3 size: 16 residues. The DNA of the CDR3 is TGTGCCAGCAGCTCCTTTGGGGAGGCGAACACCGGGGAGCTGTTTTTT. Translated, it gives CASSSFGEANTGELFF.

This clone was found once. The CDR3 region is CASSRETTSTDTQYF. DNA of the CDR3: TGTGCCAGCAGCCGTGAGACAACTAGCACAGATACGCAGTATTTT. This chain uses TRBV4-2 with TRBJ2-3; D is undetermined. V was clipped by 4 bases and J by 0 bases, with 11 bases between them. Germline CDR1 is LGHNA and CDR2 is YNFKEQ. The CDR3 extends over 15 amino acids.

This chain connects TRBV19 to TRBJ1-5; TRBD1 might be the D (5 bases). The V and J ends lost 3 bases and 9 bases respectively, with 12 bases between them. Germline assignment: CDR1 LNHDA and CDR2 SQIVND (reference sequence). CDR3 length equals 13 residues. CDR3 coding DNA: TGTGCCAGTAGTATGGGGGGAATCCGGCCCCAGCATTTT. This encodes CASSMGGIRPQHF.

This clone is classed as large. The gene calls are TRBV15 and TRBJ2-7; D possibly corresponds to TRBD1 (6 bases). CDR3 length: 12 residues. Trimming took 5 bases from V and 3 from J, leaving 8 bases between them. The V gene's germline CDR1 is LNHNV and CDR2 YYDKDF (reference sequence). In DNA, the CDR3 is TGTGCCACCAGCGCAGGGGACTACGAGCAGTACTTC. Translation gives CATSAGDYEQYF.

The J gene is TRBJ1-5, the V gene TRBV27; D gene ambiguous. The germline gives CDR1 MNHEY, CDR2 SMNVEV (reference sequence). CDR3 length equals 13 residues. The ends were cut back, 5 bases at V and 5 bases at J, with 10 bases in the middle. In DNA form, the CDR3 reads TGTGCCAGCAGTCCCCTCTTCGATCAGCCCCAGCATTTT. It codes for CASSPLFDQPQHF.

CDR3 coding DNA: TGTGCCAGCAGTGGGGGGACTAGCGGGACAGATACGCAGTATTTT. Its protein is CASSGGTSGTDTQYF. This sequence joins TRBV25-1 and TRBJ2-3; 12 bases agree with TRBD2. The junction had 2 bases not matched to a gene; V was cut back by 4 bases and J by 3 bases. The length of the CDR3 is 15 residues. Germline assignment: CDR1 MGHDK and CDR2 SYGVNS.

The rearrangement uses TRBV4-2 and TRBJ1-1, with D perhaps TRBD1 (6 bases). There are 14 residues in the CDR3. The V gene's germline CDR1 is LGHNA and CDR2 YNFKEQ. Trimming stripped 0 bases from V and 1 base from J, with 6 bases between. Written as DNA, the CDR3 is TGTGCCAGCAGCCAAGACAGGGGGAACACTGAAGCTTTCTTT. Translated: CASSQDRGNTEAFF.

This clone was recorded once. As DNA, the CDR3 is TGTGCCAGCAGTGAATGGGCCGAGGGCGAGGACACCATATATTTT. Protein sequence: CASSEWAEGEDTIYF. V is TRBV6-1 and J is TRBJ1-3; no clear D. V dropped 2 bases and J dropped 8 bases, with 16 bases sitting between them. Germline V gene lookup returns CDR1 MNHNS and CDR2 SASEGT. The CDR3 sequence is 15 residues long.

The chain carries TRBV30 and TRBJ1-5; possibly TRBD1 for D (5 bases). This CDR3 is 13 amino acids long. CDR1 is GTSNPN and CDR2 is SVGIG in the germline V gene (reference sequence). The germline V and J ends were trimmed by 5 bases and 6 bases, with 14 bases remaining between them. The CDR3 is CAWQQGEGQPQHF. As DNA, the CDR3 is TGTGCCTGGCAACAAGGGGAGGGTCAGCCCCAGCATTTT.

V gene TRBV5-5 combines with J gene TRBJ2-1; weak D call: TRBD2 (6 bases). This CDR3 is built from 14 residues. Germline V gives CDR1 SGHKS, CDR2 YYEKEE (reference sequence). Deletions cut 4 bases from V and 4 bases from J, with 12 bases between. CDR3 residues: CASSLLGGYNEQFF. The CDR3 DNA follows: TGTGCCAGCAGCCTCTTGGGAGGATACAATGAGCAGTTCTTC.

This clone has only a few counts. The J gene is TRBJ1-2, the V gene TRBV18, with 7 positions matching TRBD1. This CDR3 is built from 13 residues. The germline V gene has CDR1 KGHSH and CDR2 LQKENI. After removal of 3 bases from V and 7 bases from J, the junction contained 5 bases not matched to a gene. This CDR3 is CASSPGTVVGYTF. The CDR3 DNA follows: TGTGCCAGCTCACCCGGGACAGTGGTTGGCTACACCTTC. The whole variable domain, remainder taken from reference TRBV18 and TRBJ1-2, is NAGVMQNPRHLVRRRGQEARLRCSPMKGHSHVYWYRQLPEEGLKFMVYLQKENIIDESGMPKERFSAEFPKEGPSILRIQQVVRGDSAAYFCASSPGTVVGYTFGSGTRLTVV.